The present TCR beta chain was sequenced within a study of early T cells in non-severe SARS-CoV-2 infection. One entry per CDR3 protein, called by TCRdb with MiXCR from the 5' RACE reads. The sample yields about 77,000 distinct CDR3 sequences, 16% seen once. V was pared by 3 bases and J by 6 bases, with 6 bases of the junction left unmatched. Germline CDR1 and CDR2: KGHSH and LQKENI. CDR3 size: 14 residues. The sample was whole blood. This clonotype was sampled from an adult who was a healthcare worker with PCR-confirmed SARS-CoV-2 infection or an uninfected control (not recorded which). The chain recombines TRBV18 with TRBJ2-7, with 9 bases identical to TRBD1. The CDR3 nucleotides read TGTGCCAGCTCACCGAGGGGACAGGGTGCCGAGCAGTACTTC. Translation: CASSPRGQGAEQYF.